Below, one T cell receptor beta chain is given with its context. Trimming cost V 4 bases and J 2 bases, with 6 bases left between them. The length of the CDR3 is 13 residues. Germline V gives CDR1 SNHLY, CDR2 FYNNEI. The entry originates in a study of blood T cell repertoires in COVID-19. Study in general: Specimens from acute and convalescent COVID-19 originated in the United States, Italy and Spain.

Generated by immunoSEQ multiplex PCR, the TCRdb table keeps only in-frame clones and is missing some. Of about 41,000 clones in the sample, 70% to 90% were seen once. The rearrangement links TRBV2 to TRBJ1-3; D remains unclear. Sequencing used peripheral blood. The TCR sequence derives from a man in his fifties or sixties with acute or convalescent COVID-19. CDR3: CASSAIPGNTIYF. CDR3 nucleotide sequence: TGTGCCAGCAGTGCAATTCCTGGAAACACCATATATTTT.